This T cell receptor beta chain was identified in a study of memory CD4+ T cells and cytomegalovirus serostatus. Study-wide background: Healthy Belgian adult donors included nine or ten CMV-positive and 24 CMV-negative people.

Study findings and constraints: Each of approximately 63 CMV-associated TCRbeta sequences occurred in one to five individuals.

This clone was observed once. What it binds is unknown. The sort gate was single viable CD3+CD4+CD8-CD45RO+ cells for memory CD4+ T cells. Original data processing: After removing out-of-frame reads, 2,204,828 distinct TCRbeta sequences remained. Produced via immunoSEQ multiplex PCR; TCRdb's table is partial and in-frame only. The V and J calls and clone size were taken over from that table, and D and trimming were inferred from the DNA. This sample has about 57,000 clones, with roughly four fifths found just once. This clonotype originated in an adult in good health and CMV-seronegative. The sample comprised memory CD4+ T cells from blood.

Written as DNA, the CDR3 is TGTGCCAGCAGCCCCCAGAACCGCCCCAACGAGCAGTACTTC. Translating it yields CASSPQNRPNEQYF. The V and J genes are TRBV5-4 and TRBJ2-7; D remains unclear. Trimming left V 4 bases short and J 5 bases short, with 16 bases between. This CDR3 has 14 residues. Germline loops: CDR1 SGHNT, CDR2 YYREEE (reference sequence). The variable domain in full, completed from reference TRBV5-4 and TRBJ2-7, reads ETGVTQSPTHLIKTRGQQVTLRCSSQSGHNTVSWYQQALGQGPQFIFQYYREEENGRGNFPPRFSGLQFPNYSSELNVNALELDDSALYLCASSPQNRPNEQYFGPGTRLTVT.